These T cell receptor beta chains were read from a single sample in a study of lymphopenia after photon versus proton radiotherapy. Data came from immunoSEQ multiplex PCR; TCRdb stores just in-frame clones and leaves some out. The sample contains 43,000 or so clones, 85% of which appear only once. The sequencing here drew on peripheral blood, taken from a patient treated with photon-based radiotherapy. The receptor source for this set is a man aged 40-50 years with gastric cancer. Each CDR3 is given with its conserved first and last residue. D genes are given only for firm matches. The size field is filled for only some rows; it gives once, few, many or a size class.

d_call	v_call	j_call	clone_size	cdr3_nt	cdr3_aa
NA	TRBV30	TRBJ1-3	NA	TGTGCCTGGAGTTCGGGACCGAACTCTGGAAACACCATATATTTT	CAWSSGPNSGNTIYF
NA	TRBV19	TRBJ2-5	NA	TGTGCCAGTAGTATCGGCAGGGCAGAGACCCAGTACTTC	CASSIGRAETQYF
NA	TRBV19	TRBJ2-4	few	TGTGCCAGTAGTACAGGGACCGCCAAAAACATTCAGTACTTC	CASSTGTAKNIQYF
NA	TRBV4-3	TRBJ2-3	NA	TGCGCCAGCAGCCCCCAGGTGGGGAATACATTCACAGATACGCAGTATTTT	CASSPQVGNTFTDTQYF
NA	TRBV13	TRBJ1-6	few	TGTGCCAGCAGCCCACGGGAGAGAAATTCACCCCTCCACTTT	CASSPRERNSPLHF
NA	TRBV2	TRBJ2-2	few	TGTGCCAGCACAGGGGGGATCACCGGGGAGCTGTTTTTT	CASTGGITGELFF
NA	TRBV7-2	TRBJ1-2	few	TGTGCCAGCAGCTTAGCGACCACCGGGACTAACTATGGCTACACCTTC	CASSLATTGTNYGYTF
NA	TRBV11-1	TRBJ1-1	NA	TGTGCCAGCAGCGGCCTTTGGGGTAACACTGAAGCTTTCTTT	CASSGLWGNTEAFF
NA	TRBV11-2	TRBJ1-3	NA	TGTGCCAGCAGTCCATTCCAGGTCGGCGGAAACACCATATATTTT	CASSPFQVGGNTIYF
NA	TRBV7-6	TRBJ1-4	NA	TGTGCCAGCAGCCCTGACCAAACTAATGAAAAACTGTTTTTT	CASSPDQTNEKLFF
NA	TRBV30	TRBJ2-6	NA	TGTGCCTGGAGTGGGGTCTCTGGGGCCAACGTCCTGACTTTC	CAWSGVSGANVLTF
TRBD1	TRBV6-1	TRBJ1-5	NA	TGTGCCAGCTTGACAGGGGCGGACAATCAGCCCCAGCATTTT	CASLTGADNQPQHF
NA	TRBV5-6	TRBJ1-2	few	TGTGCCAGCATAGGACGCTTCTATAGGGGAGGCTATGGCTACACCTTC	CASIGRFYRGGYGYTF